This T cell receptor beta chain is from a study of OX40 agonist ivuxolimab in advanced cancers. Study-wide results and limits: Fewer expanded clones were found on average in CD4+ than in CD8+ T cells.

With regard to this clone: Antigen: not known.

Repertoires were generated with immunoSEQ multiplex PCR, while TCRdb's copy carries only in-frame clones and drops some. The sample comprises more than 75,000 clones, about 88% of which are singletons, and roughly 0.9% rests with the top ten. The CDR3 is 13 residues long. CDR1 and CDR2 (germline): SGHRS, YFSETQ. The germline V and J ends were trimmed by 7 bases and 2 bases, with 10 bases remaining between them. Sequences were derived from CD4+ or CD8+ T cells sorted from blood, sampled in a trial of the OX40 agonist ivuxolimab. The chain is built from TRBV5-1 and TRBJ1-3; D ambiguous. The receptor comes from an adult with an advanced solid tumor such as melanoma, head and neck, liver or kidney cancer. This CDR3 is CASYDTAGNTIYF. The CDR3 DNA follows: TGCGCCAGCTACGACACGGCTGGAAACACCATATATTTT.